This T cell receptor (beta chain) was identified during a study of molecular identifiers for immune sequencing clone quantification. Points from the study as a whole: Detecting spiked Jurkat TCR RNA from one cell among approximately 1 million naive cells was reportedly possible.

V gave up 5 bases and J gave up 1 base, with 15 bases separating them. The CDR3 totals 16 residues. Germline loops: CDR1 SEHNR, CDR2 FQNEAQ (reference sequence). Using its own MiXCR run on the PCR reads, TCRdb lists one record per CDR3 protein. Among about 630,000 distinct CDR3 sequences listed, about 25% were seen once. Regarding this clonotype: Its target is not known. One base away lies a much larger clone, so this may be a sequencing read error.

Sequencing was carried out using naive CD8+ T cells from blood, with Jurkat cell RNA spiked in. Subset here: FACS-sorted CD8+CD4-CCR7+CD45RA+ naive T cells. The sequence came from a human donor in good health. Some libraries in this study had Jurkat cell RNA spiked in. V gene TRBV7-9 combines with J gene TRBJ2-4, with D possibly TRBD2 on 5 matching bases. The CDR3, as DNA: TGTGCCAGCAGCCCCCGAGGGCGGGTCGCCAAAAACATTCAGTACTTC. It translates to CASSPRGRVAKNIQYF.